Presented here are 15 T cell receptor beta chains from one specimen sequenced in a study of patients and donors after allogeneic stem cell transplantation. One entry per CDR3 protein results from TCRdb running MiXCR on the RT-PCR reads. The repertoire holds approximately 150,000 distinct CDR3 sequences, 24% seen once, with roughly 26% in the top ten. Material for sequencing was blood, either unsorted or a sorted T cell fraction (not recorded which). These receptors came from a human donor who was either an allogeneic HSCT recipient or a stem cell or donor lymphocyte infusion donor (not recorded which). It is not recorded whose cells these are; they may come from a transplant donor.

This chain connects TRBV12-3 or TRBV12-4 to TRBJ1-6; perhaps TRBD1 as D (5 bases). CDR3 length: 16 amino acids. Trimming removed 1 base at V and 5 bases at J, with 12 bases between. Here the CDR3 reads CASSLEGAWNNSPLHF. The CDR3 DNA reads TGTGCCAGCAGTTTAGAAGGGGCCTGGAATAATTCACCCCTCCACTTT.

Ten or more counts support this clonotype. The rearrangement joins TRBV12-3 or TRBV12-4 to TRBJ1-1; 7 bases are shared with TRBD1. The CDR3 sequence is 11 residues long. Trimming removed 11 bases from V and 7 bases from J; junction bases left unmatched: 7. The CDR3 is CAQGGDGEAFF. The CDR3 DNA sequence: TGTGCCCAGGGGGGGGATGGTGAAGCTTTCTTT.

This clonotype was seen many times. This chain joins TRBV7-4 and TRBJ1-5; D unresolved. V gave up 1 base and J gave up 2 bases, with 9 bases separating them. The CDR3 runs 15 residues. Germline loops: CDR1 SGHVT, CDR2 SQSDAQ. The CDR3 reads CASSLGVLGNQPQHF. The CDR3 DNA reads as TGTGCCAGCAGCTTAGGAGTTCTGGGCAATCAGCCCCAGCATTTT.

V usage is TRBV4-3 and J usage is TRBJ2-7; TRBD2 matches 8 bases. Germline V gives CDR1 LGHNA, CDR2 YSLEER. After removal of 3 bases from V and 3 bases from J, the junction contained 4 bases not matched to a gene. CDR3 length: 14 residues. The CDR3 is CASSQGLVGYEQYF. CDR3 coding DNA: TGCGCCAGCAGCCAGGGACTAGTGGGCTACGAGCAGTACTTC.

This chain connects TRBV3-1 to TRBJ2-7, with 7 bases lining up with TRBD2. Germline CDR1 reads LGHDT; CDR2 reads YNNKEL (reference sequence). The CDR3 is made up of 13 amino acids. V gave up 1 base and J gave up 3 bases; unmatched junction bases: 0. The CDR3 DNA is TGTGCCAGCAGCCAAGGGACTAGCTACGAGCAGTACTTC. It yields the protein CASSQGTSYEQYF.

CDR3 DNA: TGTGCCAGCAGTTTTGGGGGAGGGAATGAGCAGTTCTTC. Translated: CASSFGGGNEQFF. The V call is TRBV12-3 or TRBV12-4, the J call TRBJ2-1; TRBD2 agrees at 7 bases. V lost 3 bases to trimming and J lost 7 bases; unmatched junction nucleotides: 3. This CDR3 spans 13 amino acids.

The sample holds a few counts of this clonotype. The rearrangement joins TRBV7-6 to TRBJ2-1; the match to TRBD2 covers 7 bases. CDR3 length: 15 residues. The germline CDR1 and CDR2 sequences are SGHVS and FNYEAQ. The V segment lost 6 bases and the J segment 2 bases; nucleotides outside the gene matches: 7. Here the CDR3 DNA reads TGTGCCAGCAGTCTGCTAGCGGACGCCTACAATGAGCAGTTCTTC. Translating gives CASSLLADAYNEQFF.

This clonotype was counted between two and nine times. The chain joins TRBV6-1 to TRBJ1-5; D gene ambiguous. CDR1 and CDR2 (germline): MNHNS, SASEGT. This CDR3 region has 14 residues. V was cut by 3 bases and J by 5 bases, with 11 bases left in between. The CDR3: CASSDDGTDQPQHF. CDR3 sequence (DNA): TGTGCCAGCAGTGATGACGGTACCGATCAGCCCCAGCATTTT.

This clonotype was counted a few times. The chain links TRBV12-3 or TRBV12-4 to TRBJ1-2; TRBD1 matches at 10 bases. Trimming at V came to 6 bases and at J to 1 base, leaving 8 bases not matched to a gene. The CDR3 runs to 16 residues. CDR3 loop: CASRPGQGSINYGYTF. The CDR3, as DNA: TGTGCCAGCAGGCCGGGACAGGGGTCCATTAACTATGGCTACACCTTC.

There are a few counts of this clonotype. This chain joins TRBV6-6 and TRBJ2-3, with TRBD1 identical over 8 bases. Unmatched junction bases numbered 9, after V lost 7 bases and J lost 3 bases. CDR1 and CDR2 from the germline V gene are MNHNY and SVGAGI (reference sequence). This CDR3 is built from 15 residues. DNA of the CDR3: TGTGCCAGCAAAATCACAGGGGGAGGTACAGATACGCAGTATTTT. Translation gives CASKITGGGTDTQYF.

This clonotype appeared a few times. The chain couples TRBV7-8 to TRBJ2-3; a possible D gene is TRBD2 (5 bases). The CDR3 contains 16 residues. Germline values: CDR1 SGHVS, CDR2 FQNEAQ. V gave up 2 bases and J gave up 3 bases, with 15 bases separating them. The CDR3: CASSLWAGQLTDTQYF. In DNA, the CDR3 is TGTGCCAGCAGCTTATGGGCGGGCCAATTGACAGATACGCAGTATTTT.

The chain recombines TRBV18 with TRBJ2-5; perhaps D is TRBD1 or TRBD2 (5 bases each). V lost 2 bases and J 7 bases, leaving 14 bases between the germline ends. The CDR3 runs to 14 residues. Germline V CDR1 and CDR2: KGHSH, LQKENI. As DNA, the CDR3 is TGTGCCAGCTCACCAGTCGAAGGGGCGGGGACCCAGTACTTC. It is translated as CASSPVEGAGTQYF.

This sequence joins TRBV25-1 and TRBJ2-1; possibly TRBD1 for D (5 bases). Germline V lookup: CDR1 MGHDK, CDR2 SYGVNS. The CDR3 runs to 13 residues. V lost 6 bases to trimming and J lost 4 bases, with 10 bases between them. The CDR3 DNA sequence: TGTGCCAGCAGACCCAGGGATTACAATGAGCAGTTCTTC. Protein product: CASRPRDYNEQFF.

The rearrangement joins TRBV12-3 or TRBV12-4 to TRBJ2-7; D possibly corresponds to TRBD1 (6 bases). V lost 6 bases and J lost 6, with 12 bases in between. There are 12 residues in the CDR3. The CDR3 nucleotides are TGTGCCAGCAGCCATACAGGGCCCGAGCAGTACTTC. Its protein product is CASSHTGPEQYF.

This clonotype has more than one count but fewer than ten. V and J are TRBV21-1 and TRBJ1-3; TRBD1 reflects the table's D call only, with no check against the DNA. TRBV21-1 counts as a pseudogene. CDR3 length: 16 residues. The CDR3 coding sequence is TGTGCCAGCAGCACTCACAGAGATCCCCGGAGGAACACCATATATTTT. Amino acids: CASSTHRDPRRNTIYF.